This T cell receptor (beta chain) was profiled in a study of control samples from healthy donors and cancer patients. Produced via immunoSEQ multiplex PCR; TCRdb's table is partial and in-frame only. The sample holds tens of thousands of clones, 88% seen once. Trimming left V 7 bases short and J 0 bases short, with 16 bases between. Germline CDR1 reads SQVTM; CDR2 reads ANQGSEA. The CDR3 spans 15 residues. This TCR was recovered from a man in his fifties or sixties with head and neck cancer. The chain recombines TRBV29-1 with TRBJ2-1; no clear D. The sequenced material came from PBMCs. The CDR3 loop is CSARGFSFSYNEQFF. CDR3 DNA sequence: TGCAGCGCCCGAGGCTTTAGCTTCTCCTACAATGAGCAGTTCTTC.